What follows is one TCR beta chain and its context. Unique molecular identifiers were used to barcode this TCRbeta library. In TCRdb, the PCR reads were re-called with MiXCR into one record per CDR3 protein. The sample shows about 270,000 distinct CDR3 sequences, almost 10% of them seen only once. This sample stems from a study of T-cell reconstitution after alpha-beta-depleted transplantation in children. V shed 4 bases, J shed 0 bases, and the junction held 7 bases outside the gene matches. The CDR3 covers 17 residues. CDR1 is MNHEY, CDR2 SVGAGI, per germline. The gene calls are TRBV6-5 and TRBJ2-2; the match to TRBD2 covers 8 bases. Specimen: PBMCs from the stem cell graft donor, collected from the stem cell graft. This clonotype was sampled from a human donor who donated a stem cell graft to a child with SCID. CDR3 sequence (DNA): TGTGCCAGCAGTTCCTCAGAGGGACTAGCGAACACCGGGGAGCTGTTTTTT. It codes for CASSSSEGLANTGELFF.